These 18 T cell receptor beta chains were all obtained from the same sample, sequenced in a study of cytomegalovirus exposure and HLA in healthy donors. The PCR used 60 Vbeta and 13 Jbeta primers. Here immunoSEQ multiplex PCR was the method, and the copy in TCRdb shows in-frame clones only, minus some. Among some 120,000 clones listed, 65% to 80% were seen once. Material: PBMCs. The receptors derive from a woman aged 40 to 49 in good health and CMV-seropositive.

The count of this clone is one. The chain joins TRBV27 to TRBJ2-1; possible D gene TRBD1, 5 bases. Deletions cut 5 bases from V and 4 bases from J, with 12 bases between. The V gene's germline CDR1 is MNHEY and CDR2 SMNVEV (reference sequence). The CDR3 totals 14 residues. For the CDR3, the DNA is TGTGCCAGCAGTATGCTCCAGGGTTACAATGAGCAGTTCTTC. Translated: CASSMLQGYNEQFF.

The chain couples TRBV10-3 to TRBJ1-5; 10 bases are shared with TRBD1. Per the germline V gene, CDR1 is ENHRY and CDR2 is SYGVKD. The CDR3 contains 18 residues. J was trimmed by 2 bases and V by 1 base; bases with no gene match: 8. The CDR3, as DNA: TGTGCCATCAGTGAGTTCAGACAGGGGGCCGAGGGCAATCAGCCCCAGCATTTT. It specifies CAISEFRQGAEGNQPQHF.

The gene calls are TRBV27 and TRBJ2-3, with D unclear. Germline V gives CDR1 MNHEY, CDR2 SMNVEV (reference sequence). V lost 4 bases to trimming and J lost 1 base, with 12 bases between them. CDR3 length: 15 amino acids. CDR3 residues: CASSSTPTGTDTQYF. The CDR3 coding sequence is TGTGCCAGCAGTTCCACCCCGACTGGCACAGATACGCAGTATTTT.

The V gene is TRBV19, the J gene TRBJ1-1; a weak D match, TRBD1 (5 bases). In germline, CDR1 is LNHDA, CDR2 SQIVND (reference sequence). This CDR3 contains 15 residues. The germline V and J ends were trimmed by 4 bases and 0 bases, with 12 bases remaining between them. Written as DNA, the CDR3 is TGTGCCAGTAGTACCGACGGGGGTTTGAACACTGAAGCTTTCTTT. Its protein is CASSTDGGLNTEAFF.

The CDR3 loop reads CASSQKAGGTYGYTF. CDR3 sequence (DNA): TGTGCCAGCAGCCAAAAGGCAGGAGGGACTTATGGCTACACCTTC. The rearrangement links TRBV16 to TRBJ1-2, with TRBD1 as a possible D gene (5 bases). This CDR3 contains 15 residues. Deletions cut 2 bases from V and 5 bases from J, with 15 bases between. The V gene's germline CDR1 is KGHSY and CDR2 FQNENV.

The genes are TRBV18 and TRBJ2-2, with 7 positions matching TRBD1. V lost 3 bases and J lost 5; bases outside the gene matches: 6. CDR3 size: 15 residues. Germline V gene data show CDR1 as KGHSH and CDR2 as LQKENI. The CDR3 nucleotides read TGTGCCAGCTCACCGACAGGGCCGAGGACCGGGGAGCTGTTTTTT. Its protein is CASSPTGPRTGELFF. The entire variable domain, with the rest obtained from reference TRBV18 and TRBJ2-2, is as follows: NAGVMQNPRHLVRRRGQEARLRCSPMKGHSHVYWYRQLPEEGLKFMVYLQKENIIDESGMPKERFSAEFPKEGPSILRIQQVVRGDSAAYFCASSPTGPRTGELFFGEGSRLTVL.

The chain has TRBV7-9 and TRBJ2-1; the match to TRBD2 covers 7 bases. Germline values: CDR1 SEHNR, CDR2 FQNEAQ (reference sequence). This CDR3 spans 18 amino acids. Losses at the gene ends were 5 bases for V and 2 bases for J; bases not matched to a gene: 15. The CDR3, as DNA: TGTGCCAGCAGCCCCGTAAAGGCGGGAGTGGGCACCTACAATGAGCAGTTCTTC. It specifies CASSPVKAGVGTYNEQFF.

Only a few counts were recorded for this clone. The chain links TRBV7-2 to TRBJ2-3; D is ambiguous. This CDR3 has 13 amino acids. CDR1 is SGHTA and CDR2 is FQGNSA in the germline V gene. Trimming shortened V by 2 bases and J by 3 bases, and 6 bases separated the two germline ends. CDR3 sequence (DNA): TGTGCCAGCAGCTTAATGCTAACAGATACGCAGTATTTT. The encoded protein is CASSLMLTDTQYF.

The V gene is TRBV7-2, the J gene TRBJ1-2, with no clear D. The ends were cut back, 1 base at V and 8 bases at J, with 8 bases in the middle. The CDR3 runs to 12 residues. Germline CDR1 and CDR2: SGHTA and FQGNSA. The DNA of the CDR3 is TGTGCCAGCAGCTTAGGCCGTAGCGGCTACACCTTC. It is translated as CASSLGRSGYTF.

This clone was seen a single time. V and J are TRBV5-1 and TRBJ2-1; 12 bases fit TRBD2. The ends lost 5 bases at V and 9 bases at J; junction bases unmatched: 6. The germline CDR1 and CDR2 sequences are SGHRS and YFSETQ. There are 14 residues in the CDR3. The CDR3 sequence: CASSSTSGRSEQFF. For the CDR3, the DNA is TGCGCCAGCAGTTCAACTAGCGGGAGGAGTGAGCAGTTCTTC. Full variable domain (rest looked up from reference TRBV5-1 and TRBJ2-1): KAGVTQTPRYLIKTRGQQVTLSCSPISGHRSVSWYQQTPGQGLQFLFEYFSETQRNKGNFPGRFSGRQFSNSRSEMNVSTLELGDSALYLCASSSTSGRSEQFFGPGTRLTVL.

This chain connects TRBV19 to TRBJ2-1, with TRBD2 matching over 11 bases. V lost 9 bases, J lost 6 bases, and 7 bases stayed unmatched. CDR1 and CDR2 (germline): LNHDA, SQIVND (reference sequence). The CDR3 length is 14 residues. This CDR3 is CASKGLAGGNEQFF. The CDR3 bases are TGTGCCAGCAAAGGCCTAGCGGGAGGCAATGAGCAGTTCTTC.

In its sample, this clone was seen a few times. The rearrangement joins TRBV7-3 to TRBJ2-1; D may be TRBD2 (6 bases). CDR3 length: 15 amino acids. V lost 6 bases and J lost 5, with 17 bases in between. The germline V gene encodes CDR1 SGHTA and CDR2 FQGTGA. CDR3 nucleotides: TGTGCCAGCAGTCCCGACCCAACGGGGGACAATGAGCAGTTCTTC. This sequence encodes CASSPDPTGDNEQFF.

This sequence joins TRBV29-1 and TRBJ2-3; D perhaps matches TRBD2 (6 bases). The CDR3 length is 13 residues. The V end was cut by 3 bases, the J end by 1 base, with 8 bases between. Germline V CDR1 and CDR2: SQVTM, ANQGSEA. The CDR3 sequence is CSVEASGTDTQYF. The CDR3 bases are TGCAGCGTTGAGGCTAGCGGCACAGATACGCAGTATTTT.

The V and J genes are TRBV7-3 and TRBJ2-5; 7 bases fit TRBD1. The germline V gene has CDR1 SGHTA and CDR2 FQGTGA. The V segment lost 6 bases and the J segment 1 base; nucleotides outside the gene matches: 8. The CDR3 is 15 residues long. The CDR3 reads CASSVGDSSQETQYF. In DNA form, the CDR3 reads TGTGCCAGCAGTGTCGGGGACAGCTCCCAAGAGACCCAGTACTTC.

This chain links TRBV29-1 with TRBJ1-3, with no clear D. The CDR3 length is 14 residues. The V end was cut by 6 bases, the J end by 2 bases, with 14 bases between. CDR1 is SQVTM, CDR2 ANQGSEA, per germline. CDR3 nucleotide sequence: TGCAGCGTCTCAAAACTAGACCCTGGAAACACCATATATTTT. Translated, it gives CSVSKLDPGNTIYF.

V usage is TRBV28 and J usage is TRBJ2-3; TRBD1 aligns across 8 bases. The length of the CDR3 is 15 residues. Per the germline V gene, CDR1 is MDHEN and CDR2 is SYDVKM. Trimming removed 6 bases from V and 3 bases from J; junction bases left unmatched: 8. The CDR3 DNA reads as TGTGCCAGCAGCCGACAGGGGCCAGGAACAGATACGCAGTATTTT. Its translation is CASSRQGPGTDTQYF.

This clone was seen a single time. This chain connects TRBV20-1 to TRBJ2-7, with unresolved D. The CDR3 totals 11 residues. V lost 0 bases to trimming and J lost 3 bases, with 3 bases between them. CDR1 DFQATT and CDR2 SNEGSKA come from the germline V gene (reference sequence). For the CDR3, the DNA is TGCAGTGCTAGAGATATCTACGAGCAGTACTTC. Translation gives CSARDIYEQYF.

The gene calls are TRBV7-9 and TRBJ1-2; no firm D call. The CDR3 covers 13 residues. Trimming took 3 bases from V and 4 from J, leaving 9 bases between them. Per the germline V gene, CDR1 is SEHNR and CDR2 is FQNEAQ (reference sequence). CDR3 in amino acids: CASSFGGIYGYTF. CDR3 coding DNA: TGTGCCAGCAGCTTCGGAGGGATCTATGGCTACACCTTC.